These T cell receptor beta chains were read from a single sample in a study of T cells in tumors after PD-1 blockade. Profiling relied on immunoSEQ multiplex PCR, and the TCRdb table lists in-frame clones only, not all of them. Counted here are over 60,000 clones, around 67% occurring once; the ten biggest clones make up approximately 4.8%. The source was PBMCs, collected after anti-PD-1 treatment. The receptors were gathered from a human donor with basal cell carcinoma. Each CDR3 is given with its conserved first and last residue. The D gene is left open where the match is weak. Some rows mark clone size as missing; the rest say once, few, many or name a class of expanded clone.

clone_size	j_call	v_call	d_call	cdr3_nt	cdr3_aa
once	TRBJ1-5	TRBV19	TRBD1	TGTGCCAGTAATGGACAGGGAAGCAATCAGCCCCAGCATTTT	CASNGQGSNQPQHF
.	TRBJ2-1	TRBV5-1	TRBD2	TGCGCCAGCAGCTCCATCGGACTAGCGGGGGCCTCCGGGCATGAGCAGTTCTTC	CASSSIGLAGASGHEQFF
few	TRBJ2-7	TRBV10-1	.	TGCGCCAGCAGTGCCCGGGGCCAATACGAGCAGTACTTC	CASSARGQYEQYF
.	TRBJ2-1	TRBV9	.	TGTGCCAGCAGCGCCATAGGTCAGAGTAGCTCCTACAATGAGCAGTTCTTC	CASSAIGQSSSYNEQFF
.	TRBJ1-1	TRBV7-9	TRBD1	TGTGCCAGCAGCAAAGGGACAGGCGTAACATCGAACACTGAAGCTTTCTTT	CASSKGTGVTSNTEAFF
.	TRBJ2-3	TRBV7-9	.	TGTGCCAGCAGCTTAGTTCGGCGGGACACAGATACGCAGTATTTT	CASSLVRRDTDTQYF
.	TRBJ2-7	TRBV6-2/TRBV6-3	.	TGTGCCAGCAGCTTAGCGGACTACGAGCAGTACTTC	CASSLADYEQYF
.	TRBJ2-3	TRBV5-1	.	TGCGCCAGCAGCTTGATGTCGACAGGAGGACAAGATACGCAGTATTTT	CASSLMSTGGQDTQYF
.	TRBJ2-2	TRBV19	.	TGTGCCAGTAGTACGGGCTACAACACCGGGGAGCTGTTTTTT	CASSTGYNTGELFF
.	TRBJ1-3	TRBV3-1/TRBV3-2	.	TGTGCCAGCAGAAACACAGGTACTGGAAACACCATATATTTT	CASRNTGTGNTIYF
.	TRBJ2-7	TRBV5-1	.	TGCGCCAGCAGCTACAGAGGCGGAGCCGAGCAGTACTTC	CASSYRGGAEQYF
.	TRBJ2-4	TRBV30	.	TGTGCCTGGAGTTTGGGGCAGGGTGAAAACATTCAGTACTTC	CAWSLGQGENIQYF
.	TRBJ1-4	TRBV9	.	TGTGCCAGCAGCGTCGATCATATCCCAGAAAAACTGTTTTTT	CASSVDHIPEKLFF
medium-sized	TRBJ2-2	TRBV7-2	TRBD1	TGTGCCAGCAGCTCCGGACAGGGGATCGGGGAGCTGTTTTTT	CASSSGQGIGELFF
.	TRBJ1-1	TRBV29-1	.	TGCAGCGTTGAAACGCCAGCGGCTTTCTTT	CSVETPAAFF
.	TRBJ1-2	TRBV15	.	TGTGCCACCAGCAGAGAAAATCAGGGATCGGGTGGCTACACCTTC	CATSRENQGSGGYTF
.	TRBJ1-2	TRBV6-5	TRBD1	TGTGCCAGCAGCCTAGGACAGGGCACCTATGGCTACACCTTC	CASSLGQGTYGYTF
.	TRBJ1-4	TRBV4-1	TRBD1	TGCGCCAGCAGCCGAACCGGGACAGGGGGACACTCTAATGAAAAACTGTTTTTT	CASSRTGTGGHSNEKLFF
.	TRBJ1-1	TRBV29-1	.	TGCAGCGTTGAATCGAACACTGAAGCTTTCTTT	CSVESNTEAFF
.	TRBJ1-5	TRBV6-4	.	TGTGCCAGCAGTGACGAACCTAATCAGCCCCAGCATTTT	CASSDEPNQPQHF
.	TRBJ1-5	TRBV15	.	TGTGCCACCAGCAGAGATCCGGCTCAGCCCCAGCATTTT	CATSRDPAQPQHF
once	TRBJ2-3	TRBV3-1/TRBV3-2	.	TGTGCCAGCAGCGTGAATGGTCCGCAAGATACGCAGTATTTT	CASSVNGPQDTQYF
.	TRBJ2-2	TRBV5-5	TRBD2	TGTGCCAGCAGCGGAACGACTAGCGGGGGGACTGGGACCGGGGAGCTGTTTTTT	CASSGTTSGGTGTGELFF
.	TRBJ1-5	TRBV27	TRBD1	TGTGCCAGCAGTTTCCGAGACAGGGCGAATCAGCCCCAGCATTTT	CASSFRDRANQPQHF
.	TRBJ2-3	TRBV27	.	TGTGCTACCGCTGGGTACGATACGCAGTATTTT	CATAGYDTQYF
.	TRBJ2-3	TRBV6-5	.	TGTGCCAGCCTGGCGATTGCGGTGGGTAAGCAGTATTTT	CASLAIAVGKQYF
few	TRBJ1-6	TRBV4-2	.	TGTGCCAGCAGCAGGGAGAATTCACCCCTCCACTTT	CASSRENSPLHF
medium-sized	TRBJ2-1	TRBV29-1	.	TGCAGCGTTGACAGGGGTAATGAGCAGTTCTTC	CSVDRGNEQFF
.	TRBJ2-5	TRBV9	.	TGTGCCAGCAGCGTTACCCAAGAGACCCAGTACTTC	CASSVTQETQYF
once	TRBJ2-2	TRBV12-3/TRBV12-4	.	TGTGCCAGCACCCCGGAGACCGGGGAGCTGTTTTTT	CASTPETGELFF
.	TRBJ2-1	TRBV30	TRBD2	TGTGCCTGGAGTGGAATACTAGCGGGGGACTACAATGAGCAGTTCTTC	CAWSGILAGDYNEQFF
few	TRBJ1-5	TRBV10-3	.	TGTGCCATCAGTGAGTCGAAGACAGGCAATCAGCCCCAGCATTTT	CAISESKTGNQPQHF
few	TRBJ2-2	TRBV9	.	TGTGCCAGCAGCGTAGGCTGGGGAGCGAACACCGGGGAGCTGTTTTTT	CASSVGWGANTGELFF
.	TRBJ2-1	TRBV10-3	TRBD2	TGTGCCATCAGTGAGTCGATGGCGGGGGCCTACAATGAGCAGTTCTTC	CAISESMAGAYNEQFF
.	TRBJ2-5	TRBV5-6	TRBD2	TGTGCCAGCAGCCCTGGACTAGCCGGAAGGACCCAGTACTTC	CASSPGLAGRTQYF
.	TRBJ1-2	TRBV6-1	.	TGTGCCAGCAGTGAGGGGCAGGGGACCTATGGCTACACCTTC	CASSEGQGTYGYTF
.	TRBJ2-1	TRBV5-1	TRBD2	TGCGCCAGCAGCGAAGTAGGACTAGCCTATGAGCAGTTCTTC	CASSEVGLAYEQFF
.	TRBJ2-1	TRBV30	TRBD1	TGTGCCTGGAGTTATTCCGGGACAGGGTGGAATGAGCAGTTCTTC	CAWSYSGTGWNEQFF
.	TRBJ1-2	TRBV5-1	.	TGCGCCAGCAGCCCACGTCCGGGGGATAACTATGGCTACACCTTC	CASSPRPGDNYGYTF
.	TRBJ1-4	TRBV5-1	.	TGCGCCAGCAGCTTGGAAGGCGGGGGCCGCGAAAAACTGTTTTTT	CASSLEGGGREKLFF
.	TRBJ1-5	TRBV18	TRBD1	TGTGCCAGCTCACCATTAGGACAGGGCTATCAGCCCCAGCATTTT	CASSPLGQGYQPQHF
.	TRBJ1-6	TRBV10-3	TRBD1	TGTGCCATCACCCGGGACAGGGTAACACCCCTCCACTTT	CAITRDRVTPLHF
.	TRBJ1-5	TRBV30	.	TGTGCCTGGAACACCGGGGGCCCAAATCAGCCCCAGCATTTT	CAWNTGGPNQPQHF
few	TRBJ1-3	TRBV4-1	.	TGCGCCAGCAGCCAAACGAATGGAAACACCATATATTTT	CASSQTNGNTIYF
.	TRBJ1-1	TRBV5-6	.	TGTGCCAGCAGCGGCGGGATTAACACTGAAGCTTTCTTT	CASSGGINTEAFF
.	TRBJ2-7	TRBV18	.	TGTGCCAGCTCACCATTCTCGGGGGTAGGGGAGCAGTACTTC	CASSPFSGVGEQYF
few	TRBJ1-2	TRBV6-4	TRBD1	TGTGCCAGCAGCGGCCCGGGACAGTATGGCTACACCTTC	CASSGPGQYGYTF
.	TRBJ1-1	TRBV7-9	.	TGTGCCAGCAGCAGTTACGGGATCTTGAACACTGAAGCTTTCTTT	CASSSYGILNTEAFF
.	TRBJ2-5	TRBV7-2	.	TGTGCCAGCAGCTTCTCTTCTCAAAAAGAGACCCAGTACTTC	CASSFSSQKETQYF
few	TRBJ1-1	TRBV7-9	.	TGTGCCAGCAGCCCCCGCGGGAACACTGAAGCTTTCTTT	CASSPRGNTEAFF
few	TRBJ2-7	TRBV7-2	TRBD2	TGTGCCAGCAGCTTGTACACTAGCGGGGGGGCGCACGAGCAGTACTTC	CASSLYTSGGAHEQYF
.	TRBJ2-7	TRBV7-6	.	TGTGCCAGCAGCCCCAATGCAGGGAATTTGAGGTACTACGAGCAGTACTTC	CASSPNAGNLRYYEQYF
.	TRBJ2-5	TRBV7-9	.	TGTGCCAGCAGCGGACAGTCCCCCCAGGAGACCCAGTACTTC	CASSGQSPQETQYF
.	TRBJ2-1	TRBV10-3	TRBD2	TGTGCCATCAGGCCTAGCGGGAGCTCCTACAATGAGCAGTTCTTC	CAIRPSGSSYNEQFF
.	TRBJ1-2	TRBV3-1/TRBV3-2	.	TGTGCCAGCAGCCCCCGACAGGAATTTGCTGGCTACACCTTC	CASSPRQEFAGYTF
few	TRBJ1-2	TRBV15	.	TGTGCCACCAGCAGGGCTGGACAGCCTAACTATGGCTACACCTTC	CATSRAGQPNYGYTF
.	TRBJ2-1	TRBV29-1	TRBD2	TGCAGCGCCAGCGGGGGTAAAAATGAGCAGTTCTTC	CSASGGKNEQFF